Following are 28 T cell receptor beta chains from one sample sequenced in a study of cytomegalovirus exposure and HLA in healthy donors. The PCR contained 60 Vbeta and 13 Jbeta primers. The method was immunoSEQ multiplex PCR; TCRdb's version includes in-frame clones alone and lacks a portion of them. Of 130,000 or so clones listed, around four fifths were seen once; the top ten hold around 2%. Sequencing input: PBMCs. Receptor source: a woman between 35 and 50 years old in good health and CMV-seronegative.

The genes are TRBV4-1 and TRBJ2-5; possible D gene TRBD1, 6 bases. This CDR3 comprises 16 residues. In germline, CDR1 is MGHRA, CDR2 YSYEKL. The V end was cut by 1 base, the J end by 5 bases, with 17 bases between. The CDR3, as DNA: TGCGCCAGCAGCCAAGGGGATCAGGGGTTAAAGGAGACCCAGTACTTC. Its translation is CASSQGDQGLKETQYF.

This clone was picked up one time. The rearrangement uses TRBV18 and TRBJ1-1; D is uncertain. From germline, CDR1 is KGHSH and CDR2 LQKENI. V was pared by 3 bases and J by 0 bases, with 17 bases between. The CDR3 sequence is 17 residues long. The CDR3 DNA sequence: TGTGCCAGCTCACCCGTAGGCGGGAGGGTCTTGAACACTGAAGCTTTCTTT. Its translation is CASSPVGGRVLNTEAFF.

This rearrangement joins TRBV7-9 to TRBJ2-2; 7 bases map to TRBD1. The junction had 8 bases not matched to a gene; V was cut back by 7 bases and J by 3 bases. Germline V gene data show CDR1 as SEHNR and CDR2 as FQNEAQ (reference sequence). The CDR3 is 15 amino acids. The CDR3 spells CASTHTGQYTGELFF. Written as DNA, the CDR3 is TGTGCCAGCACTCATACGGGACAGTACACCGGGGAGCTGTTTTTT. The full variable domain, completed using reference TRBV7-9 and TRBJ2-2, is DTGVSQNPRHKITKRGQNVTFRCDPISEHNRLYWYRQTLGQGPEFLTYFQNEAQLEKSRLLSDRFSAERPKGSFSTLEIQRTEQGDSAMYLCASTHTGQYTGELFFGEGSRLTVL.

This clone has just a few counts. The chain couples TRBV5-5 to TRBJ2-7, with D possibly TRBD2 on 7 matching bases. Germline lookup yields CDR1 SGHKS and CDR2 YYEKEE (reference sequence). CDR3 length equals 14 residues. The V and J ends lost 0 bases and 6 bases respectively, with 13 bases between them. CDR3 bases: TGTGCCAGCAGCTTGGAAAGCGGGACAAGCGAGCAGTACTTC. Amino acid sequence: CASSLESGTSEQYF. Together with reference TRBV5-5 and TRBJ2-7, the CDR3 gives the full variable domain: DAGVTQSPTHLIKTRGQQVTLRCSPISGHKSVSWYQQVLGQGPQFIFQYYEKEERGRGNFPDRFSARQFPNYSSELNVNALLLGDSALYLCASSLESGTSEQYFGPGTRLTVT.

This chain uses TRBV6-1 with TRBJ1-3; D remains unclear. Trimming shortened V by 0 bases and J by 4 bases, and 4 bases separated the two germline ends. This CDR3 is 13 amino acids long. Germline CDR1 is MNHNS and CDR2 is SASEGT. As DNA, the CDR3 is TGTGCCAGCAGTGAAGCCACAGGAAACACCATATATTTT. Translation gives CASSEATGNTIYF.

The rearrangement joins TRBV7-8 to TRBJ2-7; D might be TRBD2 (5 bases). Trimming removed 6 bases at V and 7 bases at J, with 16 bases between. This CDR3 has 13 amino acids. Germline assignment: CDR1 SGHVS and CDR2 FQNEAQ. The CDR3 protein is CASRFGDEGEQYF. Here the CDR3 DNA reads TGTGCCAGCAGATTTGGGGATGAGGGAGAGCAGTACTTC.

A few counts support this clone. The chain links TRBV5-1 to TRBJ1-2; D gene ambiguous. Germline-derived CDR1 and CDR2 are SGHRS and YFSETQ. V was shortened by 2 bases and J by 2 bases, with 16 bases between the two germline ends. The length of the CDR3 is 16 residues. The CDR3 region has the DNA TGCGCCAGCAGCTTCGATCCCCAGGCAAAAAACTATGGCTACACCTTC. This translates into CASSFDPQAKNYGYTF. The full variable domain, in which reference TRBV5-1 and TRBJ1-2 provide the parts outside the CDR3, is KAGVTQTPRYLIKTRGQQVTLSCSPISGHRSVSWYQQTPGQGLQFLFEYFSETQRNKGNFPGRFSGRQFSNSRSEMNVSTLELGDSALYLCASSFDPQAKNYGYTFGSGTRLTVV.

V and J are TRBV7-2 and TRBJ2-2; maybe TRBD1 (6 bases). In germline, CDR1 is SGHTA, CDR2 FQGNSA. CDR3 size: 15 residues. Trimming took 3 bases from V and 9 from J, leaving 17 bases between them. The CDR3 loop reads CASSFGPAGVRELFF. Here the CDR3 DNA reads TGTGCCAGCAGCTTCGGTCCGGCAGGGGTTCGGGAGCTGTTTTTT.

This chain connects TRBV7-9 to TRBJ1-3; D is uncertain. The CDR3 loop spans 16 amino acids. The V gene's germline CDR1 is SEHNR and CDR2 FQNEAQ (reference sequence). The V end was cut by 1 base, the J end by 0 bases, with 10 bases between. CDR3 residues: CASSLGQAISGNTIYF. As DNA, the CDR3 is TGTGCCAGCAGCTTAGGCCAGGCGATCTCTGGAAACACCATATATTTT.

The genes are TRBV19 and TRBJ2-1, with 8 bases that match TRBD1. Unmatched junction bases numbered 20, after V lost 5 bases and J lost 5 bases. Looked up from germline, CDR1 is LNHDA and CDR2 is SQIVND (reference sequence). The CDR3 length is 19 residues. In DNA form, the CDR3 reads TGTGCCAGTAGTTCTCCGGCGGAGGTGAGGACAGGGCCGGACAATGAGCAGTTCTTC. It is translated as CASSSPAEVRTGPDNEQFF.

This clone turned up a few times. The chain combines TRBV11-2 with TRBJ2-5; D is uncertain. CDR3 size: 14 residues. Trimming stripped 0 bases from V and 0 bases from J, with 5 bases between. Germline lookup yields CDR1 SGHAT and CDR2 FQNNGV. The CDR3 region is CASSLDLYQETQYF. The DNA of the CDR3 is TGTGCCAGCAGCTTAGATCTGTACCAAGAGACCCAGTACTTC.

The genes are TRBV28 and TRBJ2-5, with D hard to call. The J call may be in error: the DNA end matches TRBJ2-7 better. Per germline, CDR1 MDHEN and CDR2 SYDVKM. This CDR3 is built from 14 residues. The CDR3, as DNA: TGTGCCAGCTTAGGTACAGTACTCTCCTACGAGCAGTACTTC. The encoded protein is CASLGTVLSYEQYF.

The rearrangement uses TRBV28 and TRBJ1-2, with TRBD1 as a possible D gene (6 bases). In germline, CDR1 is MDHEN, CDR2 SYDVKM. The CDR3 length is 13 residues. The V gene lost 4 bases and the J gene lost 0 bases, with 6 bases spanning the gap. This CDR3 is CASSSGANYGYTF. CDR3 bases: TGTGCCAGCAGTTCAGGGGCTAACTATGGCTACACCTTC.

The gene calls are TRBV6-5 and TRBJ1-2; no clear D. The CDR3 spans 15 residues. Trimming removed 3 bases from V and 0 bases from J, with 11 bases in between. The germline V gene encodes CDR1 MNHEY and CDR2 SVGAGI. The DNA of the CDR3 is TGTGCCAGCAGTTATTCTCCAGGATCTAACTATGGCTACACCTTC. Residues: CASSYSPGSNYGYTF.

This rearrangement joins TRBV28 to TRBJ2-7; tentatively, D is TRBD1 (6 bases). This CDR3 comprises 13 residues. V lost 7 bases and J 7 bases, leaving 17 bases between the germline ends. In germline, CDR1 is MDHEN, CDR2 SYDVKM. DNA for the CDR3: TGTGCCAGCAACTCCAACAGGGTTGGGGAGCAGTACTTC. This gives the protein CASNSNRVGEQYF.

The chain is built from TRBV28 and TRBJ1-5; tentative D call: TRBD1 (5 bases). The V end was cut by 10 bases, the J end by 4 bases, with 20 bases between. Per germline, CDR1 MDHEN and CDR2 SYDVKM. This CDR3 region has 15 residues. CDR3: CAIFPPGGENQPQHF. CDR3 coding DNA: TGTGCCATCTTCCCACCCGGGGGGGAAAATCAGCCCCAGCATTTT. The whole variable domain, filled in from reference TRBV28 and TRBJ1-5, reads DVKVTQSSRYLVKRTGEKVFLECVQDMDHENMFWYRQDPGLGLRLIYFSYDVKMKEKGDIPEGYSVSREKKERFSLILESASTNQTSMYLCAIFPPGGENQPQHFGDGTRLSIL.

This clone was seen just once. This sequence joins TRBV27 and TRBJ2-7; D unresolved. The ends were cut back, 3 bases at V and 3 bases at J, with 9 bases in the middle. Germline V lookup: CDR1 MNHEY, CDR2 SMNVEV (reference sequence). The CDR3 contains 13 residues. The CDR3 DNA reads as TGTGCCAGCAGTTTTGACTCGAGCTACGAGCAGTACTTC. It specifies CASSFDSSYEQYF.

The chain recombines TRBV9 with TRBJ2-5; 9 bases align to TRBD2. CDR1 is SGDLS and CDR2 is YYNGEE in the germline V gene. This CDR3 has 15 residues. V shed 4 bases and J 4 bases; nucleotides not matched to a gene: 8. CDR3 DNA: TGTGCCAGCAGCTCTCTAGCGGGACGAGGAGAGACCCAGTACTTC. Protein sequence: CASSSLAGRGETQYF.

The table lists this clone with a few counts. The chain couples TRBV18 to TRBJ2-7; D possibly corresponds to TRBD1 (6 bases). CDR3 length equals 19 residues. V was trimmed by 3 bases and J by 4 bases, leaving 28 bases between them. Germline-derived CDR1 and CDR2 are KGHSH and LQKENI. The CDR3 spells CASSPTLFGTGTRPYEQYF. CDR3 coding DNA: TGTGCCAGCTCACCCACTCTATTTGGTACCGGGACAAGACCTTACGAGCAGTACTTC. Looking up the rest from reference TRBV18 and TRBJ2-7 gives the full variable domain: NAGVMQNPRHLVRRRGQEARLRCSPMKGHSHVYWYRQLPEEGLKFMVYLQKENIIDESGMPKERFSAEFPKEGPSILRIQQVVRGDSAAYFCASSPTLFGTGTRPYEQYFGPGTRLTVT.

This chain uses TRBV7-2 with TRBJ1-5; D is unresolved. Germline V gives CDR1 SGHTA, CDR2 FQGNSA. Trimming removed 1 base at V and 2 bases at J, with 9 bases between. The CDR3 has 15 amino acids. This CDR3 reads CASSLGGGRNQPQHF. In DNA, the CDR3 is TGTGCCAGCAGCTTAGGGGGAGGACGCAATCAGCCCCAGCATTTT.

The chain employs TRBV7-9 and TRBJ2-3; TRBD1 aligns across 8 bases. The CDR3 sequence is 16 residues long. Germline CDR1 SEHNR, CDR2 FQNEAQ (reference sequence). J lost 2 bases, V lost 5 bases, and 9 bases had no gene match. The CDR3 protein is CASSRKTGATTDTQYF. As DNA, the CDR3 is TGTGCCAGCAGCAGAAAGACAGGGGCCACCACAGATACGCAGTATTTT.

The table lists this clone with a few counts. The CDR3 nucleotides are TGTGCCAGCAGTAGGCAGGCGACCGCCAATTCACCCCTCCACTTT. This encodes CASSRQATANSPLHF. The genes are TRBV25-1 and TRBJ1-6, with D unresolved. This CDR3 region has 15 residues. V was clipped by 5 bases and J by 7 bases, with 15 bases between them. Germline values: CDR1 MGHDK, CDR2 SYGVNS.

This chain links TRBV7-3 with TRBJ1-6, with D unclear. The germline V and J ends were trimmed by 1 base and 9 bases, with 13 bases remaining between them. The CDR3 has 15 amino acids. CDR1 is SGHTA and CDR2 is FQGTGA in the germline V gene. CDR3 DNA sequence: TGTGCCAGCAGCTTAAGAGCCGGGTTTAGTTCACCCCTCCACTTT. Translating gives CASSLRAGFSSPLHF.

This sequence joins TRBV6-5 and TRBJ1-1; no firm D call. The CDR3 loop spans 13 amino acids. The ends were cut back, 6 bases at V and 4 bases at J, with 12 bases in the middle. From germline, CDR1 is MNHEY and CDR2 SVGAGI. The CDR3, as DNA: TGTGCCAGCAGCTACGGAGGGAGCACTGAAGCTTTCTTT. Amino acids: CASSYGGSTEAFF.

As DNA, the CDR3 is TGTGCCAGCTCACGCATACAGGCTACGCTGGGGGAGACCCAGTACTTC. Amino acid sequence: CASSRIQATLGETQYF. The chain combines TRBV18 with TRBJ2-5, with D possibly TRBD1 on 5 matching bases. Germline V gives CDR1 KGHSH, CDR2 LQKENI. The CDR3 length is 16 residues. V lost 4 bases, J lost 5 bases, and 20 bases lay in between.

The J gene is TRBJ2-3, the V gene TRBV5-1; D might be TRBD1 (6 bases). The germline V gene encodes CDR1 SGHRS and CDR2 YFSETQ. The CDR3 covers 15 residues. Deletions cut 2 bases from V and 2 bases from J, with 12 bases between. This chain's CDR3 is CASSFGQLSTDTQYF. DNA for the CDR3: TGCGCCAGCAGCTTTGGACAGCTATCCACAGATACGCAGTATTTT.

The chain carries TRBV4-1 and TRBJ1-6; TRBD1 agrees at 7 bases. CDR3 length equals 16 residues. Germline V gives CDR1 MGHRA, CDR2 YSYEKL. V lost 4 bases and J lost 1; bases outside the gene matches: 4. The CDR3 DNA follows: TGCGCCAGCAGCCTCGTGGACAGGTCCTATAATTCACCCCTCCACTTT. It is translated as CASSLVDRSYNSPLHF.

The rearrangement joins TRBV27 to TRBJ1-1; D unclear. The germline V gene encodes CDR1 MNHEY and CDR2 SMNVEV (reference sequence). The germline V and J ends were trimmed by 4 bases and 4 bases, with 13 bases remaining between them. The CDR3 covers 14 residues. The CDR3 DNA sequence: TGTGCCAGCAGTTCTCTCCAGACTAGCACTGAAGCTTTCTTT. Its protein product is CASSSLQTSTEAFF.